The 19 T cell receptor beta chains in this list originate from one sample, sequenced in a study of T cell repertoires in cytomegalovirus infection. These receptors lack a known antigen. TCRdb reprocessed the reads via MiXCR and lists one record per CDR3 protein. Of approximately 1,000,000 distinct CDR3 sequences listed, roughly 31% were seen once; the top ten hold roughly an eighth. The source was cultured CD8+ T cells from PBMCs, collected from culture after CMV antigen stimulation. The receptors come from a human donor in good health (CMV status not recorded). Some clones in this sample may be carry-over from other donors' samples.

The chain has TRBV6-5 and TRBJ2-2, with TRBD2 identical over 9 bases. The CDR3 totals 17 residues. Germline CDR1 is MNHEY and CDR2 is SVGAGI. Losses at the gene ends were 1 base for V and 6 bases for J; bases not matched to a gene: 9. The DNA for the CDR3 is TGTGCCAGCAGTTACTTGGCGGGGGGGCCTTATTCCGGGGAGCTGTTTTTT. Amino acids: CASSYLAGGPYSGELFF.

The chain couples TRBV19 to TRBJ2-3, with 12 bases fitting TRBD2. CDR1 and CDR2 from the germline V gene are LNHDA and SQIVND (reference sequence). The V gene end was trimmed by 4 bases and the J gene end by 2 bases; junction bases not matched to a gene: 7. CDR3 length: 17 residues. CDR3 region: CASSTGTSGPSTDTQYF. In DNA form, the CDR3 reads TGTGCCAGTAGTACCGGGACTAGCGGGCCTTCCACAGATACGCAGTATTTT.

This chain joins TRBV28 and TRBJ1-5; TRBD1 aligns across 10 bases. V lost 0 bases, J lost 4 bases, and 3 bases stayed unmatched. Germline V gene lookup returns CDR1 MDHEN and CDR2 SYDVKM. The CDR3 is 16 residues long. The CDR3 DNA follows: TGTGCCAGCAGTTTATGGGGGACAGGGGATAATCAGCCCCAGCATTTT. It encodes CASSLWGTGDNQPQHF.

This clonotype was counted a few times. The J gene is TRBJ1-6, the V gene TRBV12-3 or TRBV12-4; the D gene is possibly TRBD1 (5 bases). The length of the CDR3 is 16 residues. Trimming took 3 bases from V and 4 from J, leaving 13 bases between them. In DNA form, the CDR3 reads TGTGCCAGCAGTTTGTACAGGCCACCGTATAATTCACCCCTCCACTTT. Residues: CASSLYRPPYNSPLHF.

Many counts were recorded for this clonotype. The rearrangement joins TRBV7-8 to TRBJ1-4; no reliable D call. Looked up from germline, CDR1 is SGHVS and CDR2 is FQNEAQ. The CDR3 sequence is 16 residues long. Trimming left V 5 bases short and J 0 bases short, with 13 bases between. The CDR3 region is CASSPRVGATNEKLFF. CDR3 DNA: TGTGCCAGCAGCCCCAGAGTCGGTGCAACTAATGAAAAACTGTTTTTT.

This clonotype was detected many times. The chain couples TRBV7-8 to TRBJ2-7; the D is unclear. The length of the CDR3 is 16 residues. Deletions cut 1 base from V and 3 bases from J, with 16 bases between. CDR1 and CDR2 (germline): SGHVS, FQNEAQ. The CDR3 bases are TGTGCCAGCAGCTTAGGGCTACCCCAATCTCGCTACGAGCAGTACTTC. It encodes CASSLGLPQSRYEQYF.

The chain joins TRBV2 to TRBJ1-1; perhaps TRBD1 as D (6 bases). V lost 1 base, J lost 4 bases, and 10 bases lay in between. Germline V gene lookup returns CDR1 SNHLY and CDR2 FYNNEI. The CDR3 has 14 residues. CDR3 sequence: CASSEDRDFTEAFF. The CDR3 DNA reads TGTGCCAGCAGTGAAGACAGGGACTTCACTGAAGCTTTCTTT.

This clonotype showed up just a few times. V and J are TRBV7-9 and TRBJ2-1; D is possibly TRBD1 or TRBD2 (6 bases each). V dropped 4 bases and J dropped 7 bases, with 17 bases sitting between them. There are 15 residues in the CDR3. Germline CDR1 is SEHNR and CDR2 is FQNEAQ (reference sequence). CDR3 sequence (DNA): TGTGCCAGCAGCTCCCCTGCAGGGGCGGGGAATGAGCAGTTCTTC. It yields the protein CASSSPAGAGNEQFF.

The sample holds many counts of this clonotype. The chain links TRBV5-1 to TRBJ1-1; D is perhaps TRBD1 (5 bases). The CDR3 runs to 12 residues. Germline lookup yields CDR1 SGHRS and CDR2 YFSETQ. Trimming took off 5 bases at V and 5 bases at J, with 10 bases between the two ends. The CDR3 region is CASRSGGTEAFF. The DNA for the CDR3 is TGCGCCAGCAGGTCGGGGGGAACTGAAGCTTTCTTT. The variable domain in full, completed from reference TRBV5-1 and TRBJ1-1, reads KAGVTQTPRYLIKTRGQQVTLSCSPISGHRSVSWYQQTPGQGLQFLFEYFSETQRNKGNFPGRFSGRQFSNSRSEMNVSTLELGDSALYLCASRSGGTEAFFGQGTRLTVV.

This clonotype was seen many times. This chain uses TRBV7-6 with TRBJ1-3; TRBD1 might be the D (5 bases). Germline V gene data show CDR1 as SGHVS and CDR2 as FNYEAQ. V shed 5 bases and J shed 1 base, with 21 bases lying between them. This CDR3 comprises 18 residues. The CDR3 loop reads CASSLVRGGNRSGNTIYF. CDR3 nucleotide sequence: TGTGCCAGCAGCCTAGTCCGTGGGGGGAACCGTTCTGGAAACACCATATATTTT.

The table lists this clonotype with a few counts. This chain connects TRBV6-2 or TRBV6-3 to TRBJ2-7, with 7 bases fitting TRBD1. Germline values: CDR1 MNHEY, CDR2 SVGEGT. CDR3 size: 15 residues. J lost 0 bases, V lost 6 bases, and 8 bases had no gene match. The CDR3 DNA reads as TGTGCCAGCAGAACCGGGACAGTGACCTCCTACGAGCAGTACTTC. Its translation is CASRTGTVTSYEQYF.

Regarding this clonotype: This sequence may be a read error, since a much larger clone differs from it by one base. This chain uses TRBV7-2 with TRBJ2-3; D gene unclear. There are 12 residues in the CDR3. Germline loops: CDR1 SGHTA, CDR2 FQGNSA. In nucleotides, the CDR3 is TGTGCCAGCACCTTGATCACAGATTCGCAGTATTTT. Protein sequence: CASTLITDSQYF.

This clonotype has a count of ten or more. This chain uses TRBV7-8 with TRBJ1-1; tentative D call: TRBD1 (5 bases). There are 17 residues in the CDR3. CDR1 and CDR2 from the germline V gene are SGHVS and FQNEAQ. Trimming removed 1 base from V and 3 bases from J, with 18 bases in between. The CDR3 is CASSLEGASTWDTEAFF. The CDR3 DNA sequence: TGTGCCAGCAGCTTAGAAGGGGCGTCTACCTGGGACACTGAAGCTTTCTTT.

The chain has TRBV6-2 or TRBV6-3 and TRBJ2-1, with a weak D call TRBD1 (5 bases). Germline loops: CDR1 MNHEY, CDR2 SVGEGT. The CDR3 loop spans 16 amino acids. Trimming cost V 0 bases and J 0 bases, with 9 bases left between them. DNA for the CDR3: TGTGCCAGCAGTTACTCGAGCAGGGACTCCTACAATGAGCAGTTCTTC. It is translated as CASSYSSRDSYNEQFF.

DNA for the CDR3: TGTGCCAGCAGAAGACTAGCAGAACAAGAGACCCAGTACTTC. This encodes CASRRLAEQETQYF. The chain is built from TRBV6-1 and TRBJ2-5, with 7 nucleotides matching TRBD2. The J segment lost 2 bases and the V segment lost 6 bases, leaving 6 bases of the junction unmatched. This CDR3 has 14 amino acids. Germline CDR1 is MNHNS and CDR2 is SASEGT.

This sequence joins TRBV29-1 and TRBJ1-2, with D perhaps matching TRBD1 (5 bases). This CDR3 has 14 amino acids. CDR1 and CDR2 from the germline V gene are SQVTM and ANQGSEA. Trimming removed 0 bases from V and 4 bases from J, with 12 bases in between. DNA of the CDR3: TGCAGCGTTGAAGACGGGGCGGGGACCTATGGCTACACCTTC. This translates into CSVEDGAGTYGYTF.

The table lists this clonotype with many counts. Sequence at one end of the junction differs from germline and may be a read error. The chain employs TRBV7-7 and TRBJ2-2, with TRBD1 matching over 7 bases. Germline CDR1 SSHAT, CDR2 FNYEAQ (reference sequence). This CDR3 is 17 amino acids long. The CDR3 nucleotides are TGTGCTAGCAGCTTAGTTGAGGGACAGTCAATCGACGGGGAGCTGTTTTTT. This translates into CASSLVEGQSIDGELFF.

This clonotype showed up just a few times. The chain carries TRBV6-5 and TRBJ2-5; 8 nucleotides align to TRBD2. V was clipped by 2 bases and J by 3 bases; unmatched bases: 17. Germline-derived CDR1 and CDR2 are MNHEY and SVGAGI. The CDR3 runs to 19 residues. This chain's CDR3 is CASSYALLPLLADEETQYF. The CDR3 region has the DNA TGTGCCAGCAGTTACGCCCTCCTCCCCCTACTAGCGGATGAAGAGACCCAGTACTTC.

In this sample, this clonotype turned up a few times. This chain uses TRBV7-3 with TRBJ2-1; 15 bases map to TRBD2. This CDR3 spans 17 amino acids. Germline CDR1 reads SGHTA; CDR2 reads FQGTGA. V shed 5 bases, J shed 4 bases, and the junction held 6 bases outside the gene matches. The CDR3 coding sequence is TGTGCCAGCAGCCTCGGACTAGCGGGGGGGCGTTACAATGAGCAGTTCTTC. Translated: CASSLGLAGGRYNEQFF.